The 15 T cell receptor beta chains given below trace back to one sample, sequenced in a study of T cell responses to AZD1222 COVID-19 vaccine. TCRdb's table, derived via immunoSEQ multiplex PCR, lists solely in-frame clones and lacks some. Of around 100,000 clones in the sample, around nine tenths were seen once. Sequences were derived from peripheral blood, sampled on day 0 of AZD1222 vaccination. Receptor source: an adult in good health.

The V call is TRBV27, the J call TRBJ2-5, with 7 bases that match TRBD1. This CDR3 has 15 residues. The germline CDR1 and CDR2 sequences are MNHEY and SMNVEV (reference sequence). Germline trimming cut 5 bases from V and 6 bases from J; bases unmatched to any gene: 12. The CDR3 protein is CASSPRQGPGKTQYF. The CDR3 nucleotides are TGTGCCAGCAGTCCCCGACAGGGTCCTGGAAAGACCCAGTACTTC.

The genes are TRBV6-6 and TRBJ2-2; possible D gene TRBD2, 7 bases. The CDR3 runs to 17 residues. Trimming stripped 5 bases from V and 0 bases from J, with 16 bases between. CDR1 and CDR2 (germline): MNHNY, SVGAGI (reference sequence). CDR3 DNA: TGTGCCAGCAGTCCCGATAGGGGGGGTACGAACACCGGGGAGCTGTTTTTT. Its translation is CASSPDRGGTNTGELFF.

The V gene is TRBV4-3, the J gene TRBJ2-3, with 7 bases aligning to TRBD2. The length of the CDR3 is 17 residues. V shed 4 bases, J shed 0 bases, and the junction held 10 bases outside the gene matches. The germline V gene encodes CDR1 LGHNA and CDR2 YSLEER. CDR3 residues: CASSRGGRGPSTDTQYF. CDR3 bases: TGCGCCAGCAGCCGGGGAGGGCGGGGACCCAGCACAGATACGCAGTATTTT.

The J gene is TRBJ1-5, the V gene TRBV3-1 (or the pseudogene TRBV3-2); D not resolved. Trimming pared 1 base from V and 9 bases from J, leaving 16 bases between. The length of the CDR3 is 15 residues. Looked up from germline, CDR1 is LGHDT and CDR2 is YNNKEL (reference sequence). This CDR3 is CASSQGVQPPRPQHF. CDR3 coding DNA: TGTGCCAGCAGCCAAGGTGTACAGCCCCCGCGGCCCCAGCATTTT.

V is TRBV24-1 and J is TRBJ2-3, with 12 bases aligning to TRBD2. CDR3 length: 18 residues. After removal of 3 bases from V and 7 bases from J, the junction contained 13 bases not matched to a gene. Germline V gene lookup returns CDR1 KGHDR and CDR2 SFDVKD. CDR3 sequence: CATSDLLAGGSPGYTQYF. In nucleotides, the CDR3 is TGTGCCACCAGTGATCTCCTAGCGGGGGGGTCCCCGGGTTATACGCAGTATTTT.

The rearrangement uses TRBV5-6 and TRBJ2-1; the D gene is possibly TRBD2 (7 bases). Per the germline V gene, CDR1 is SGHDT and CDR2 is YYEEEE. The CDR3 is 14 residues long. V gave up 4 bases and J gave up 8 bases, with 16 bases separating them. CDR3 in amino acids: CASSHGGGWDEQFF. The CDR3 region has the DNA TGTGCCAGCAGCCATGGGGGGGGCTGGGATGAGCAGTTCTTC.

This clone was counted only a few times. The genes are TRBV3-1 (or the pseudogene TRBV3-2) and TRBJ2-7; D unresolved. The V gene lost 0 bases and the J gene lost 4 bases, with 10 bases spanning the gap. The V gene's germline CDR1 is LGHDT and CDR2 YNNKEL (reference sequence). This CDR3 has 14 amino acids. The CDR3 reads CASSQDHQTYEQYF. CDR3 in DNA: TGTGCCAGCAGCCAAGATCACCAGACATACGAGCAGTACTTC.

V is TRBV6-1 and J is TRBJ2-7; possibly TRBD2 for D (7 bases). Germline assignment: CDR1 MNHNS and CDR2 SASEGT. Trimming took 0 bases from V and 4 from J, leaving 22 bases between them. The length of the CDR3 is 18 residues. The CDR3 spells CASSEAIRGGGTGYEQYF. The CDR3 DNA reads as TGTGCCAGCAGTGAAGCAATCCGGGGCGGGGGAACAGGGTACGAGCAGTACTTC.

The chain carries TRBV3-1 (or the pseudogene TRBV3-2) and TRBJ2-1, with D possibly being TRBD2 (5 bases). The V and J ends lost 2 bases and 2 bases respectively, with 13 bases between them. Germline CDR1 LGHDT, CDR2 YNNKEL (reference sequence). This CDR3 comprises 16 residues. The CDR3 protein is CASSQLRGRAYNEQFF. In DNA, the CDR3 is TGTGCCAGCAGCCAACTCCGAGGGCGGGCCTACAATGAGCAGTTCTTC.

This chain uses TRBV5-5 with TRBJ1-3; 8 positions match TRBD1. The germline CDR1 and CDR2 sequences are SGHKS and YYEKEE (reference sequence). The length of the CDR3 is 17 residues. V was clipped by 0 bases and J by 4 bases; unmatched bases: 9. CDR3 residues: CASSLGPPGQGGNTIYF. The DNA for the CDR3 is TGTGCCAGCAGCTTGGGCCCCCCAGGACAGGGCGGAAACACCATATATTTT.

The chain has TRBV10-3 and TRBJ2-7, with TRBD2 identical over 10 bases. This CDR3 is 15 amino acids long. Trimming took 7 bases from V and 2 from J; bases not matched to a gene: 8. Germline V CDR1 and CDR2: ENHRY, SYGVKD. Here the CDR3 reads CAIKDETSGAYEQYF. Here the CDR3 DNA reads TGTGCCATCAAAGACGAAACTAGCGGGGCCTACGAGCAGTACTTC.

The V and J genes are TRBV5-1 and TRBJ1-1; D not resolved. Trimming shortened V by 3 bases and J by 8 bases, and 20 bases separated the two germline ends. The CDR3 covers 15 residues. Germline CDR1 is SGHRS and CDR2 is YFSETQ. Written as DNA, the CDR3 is TGCGCCAGCAGCTATGACCGGGTGGGTAAAATAGAAGCTTTCTTT. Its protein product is CASSYDRVGKIEAFF. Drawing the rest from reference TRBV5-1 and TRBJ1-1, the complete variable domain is KAGVTQTPRYLIKTRGQQVTLSCSPISGHRSVSWYQQTPGQGLQFLFEYFSETQRNKGNFPGRFSGRQFSNSRSEMNVSTLELGDSALYLCASSYDRVGKIEAFFGQGTRLTVV.

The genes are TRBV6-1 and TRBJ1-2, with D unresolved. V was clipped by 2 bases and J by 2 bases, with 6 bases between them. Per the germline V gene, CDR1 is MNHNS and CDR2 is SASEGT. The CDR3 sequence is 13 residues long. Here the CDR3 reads CASSEIGNYGYTF. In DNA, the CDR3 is TGTGCCAGCAGTGAAATAGGAAACTATGGCTACACCTTC.

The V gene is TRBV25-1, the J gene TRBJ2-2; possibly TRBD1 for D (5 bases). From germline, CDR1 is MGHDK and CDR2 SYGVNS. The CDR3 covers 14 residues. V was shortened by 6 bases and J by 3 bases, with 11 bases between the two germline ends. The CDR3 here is CASSVTGYTGELFF. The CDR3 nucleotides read TGTGCCAGCAGCGTTACAGGATACACCGGGGAGCTGTTTTTT.

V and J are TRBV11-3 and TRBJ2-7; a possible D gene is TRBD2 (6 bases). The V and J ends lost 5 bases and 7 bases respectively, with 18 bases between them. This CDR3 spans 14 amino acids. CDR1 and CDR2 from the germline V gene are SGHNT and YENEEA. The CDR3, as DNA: TGTGCCAGCAGCCCCGGTGGGGGGTTGGGGGAGCAGTACTTC. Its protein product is CASSPGGGLGEQYF.